This T cell receptor (beta chain) came from a study of radiotherapy plus CTLA-4 blockade in lung cancer. The germline gives CDR1 MNHNY, CDR2 SVGAGI (reference sequence). V lost 0 bases and J lost 5, with 13 bases in between. This CDR3 region has 15 residues. Assay: immunoSEQ multiplex PCR; the TCRdb copy retains only in-frame clones and omits some. This table holds roughly 88,000 clones, 83% found once. Sequences were derived from peripheral blood, sampled from a patient treated with radiotherapy plus ipilimumab. The chain links TRBV6-6 to TRBJ1-1; D call uncertain. The TCR originated in a human donor with non-small cell lung cancer who had stable disease on radiotherapy plus ipilimumab. CDR3: CASSYSVEVGTEAFF. Here the CDR3 DNA reads TGTGCCAGCAGTTACTCGGTCGAGGTGGGAACTGAAGCTTTCTTT.